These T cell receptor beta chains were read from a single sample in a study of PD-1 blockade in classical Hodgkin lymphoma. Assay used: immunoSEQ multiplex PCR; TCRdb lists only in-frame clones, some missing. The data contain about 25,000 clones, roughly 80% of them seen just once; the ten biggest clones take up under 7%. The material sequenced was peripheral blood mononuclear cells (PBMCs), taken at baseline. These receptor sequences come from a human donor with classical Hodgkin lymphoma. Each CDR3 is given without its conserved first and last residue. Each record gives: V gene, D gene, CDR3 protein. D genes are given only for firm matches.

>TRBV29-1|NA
SVGIQGGEQF
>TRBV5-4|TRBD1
ASSRGQGVTDTQY
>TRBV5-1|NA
ASSPILLSRTQY
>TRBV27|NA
ASSLGARPDTQY
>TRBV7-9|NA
ASSLDQGSTDTQY
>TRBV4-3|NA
ASSRDPQRFTDTQY
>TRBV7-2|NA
ASSLPRGSSYNEQF
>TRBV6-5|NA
ASSRPYNEQF
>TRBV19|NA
ASSIFGEDGELF
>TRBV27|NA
ASRLGEKLF
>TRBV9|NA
ASSARDTPPHRGYT
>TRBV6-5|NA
ASTPTGAHEQY
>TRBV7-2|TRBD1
ASSGIGGLRNSPLH
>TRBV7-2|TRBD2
ASSPRGGGSDNEQF
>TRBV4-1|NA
ASSQGSGEHYYEQY
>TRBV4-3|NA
ASSQGTAYDGYT
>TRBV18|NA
ASSRNTEAF
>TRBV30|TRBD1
AWSVRKTGVRTEAF
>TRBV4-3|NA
ASSPNTDIDTEAF
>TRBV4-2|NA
ASSQVGVSPLH
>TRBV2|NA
ASRADTSQETQY
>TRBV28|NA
ASSLRGMVYEQY
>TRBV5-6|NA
ASSLDNNEQF
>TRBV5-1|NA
ASSADSSSTDTQY
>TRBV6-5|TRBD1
ASSYSRTGGFVVAF
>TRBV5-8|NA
ASSLFRKGRLRTGANVLT
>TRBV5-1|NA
ASSLRTASYNEQF
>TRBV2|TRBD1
ASSRPGQGIEQY
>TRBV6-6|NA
ASSYSSTAAYGYT
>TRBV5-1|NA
ASSQTGSSYEQY
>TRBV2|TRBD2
ASRTSGGTTPTDTQY
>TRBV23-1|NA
ASSQRNQSGYT
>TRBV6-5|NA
ASSYVAGSTDTQY